Listed below are T cell receptor beta chains from one sample, sequenced in a study of blood T cell repertoires in COVID-19. Assay used: immunoSEQ multiplex PCR; TCRdb lists only in-frame clones, some missing. The sample lists some 89,000 clones, roughly 90% seen once, with more than 2% in the top ten. The source material was peripheral blood. Every receptor here comes from a man aged 45-60 years with acute or convalescent COVID-19. CDR3s include the opening cysteine and the closing phenylalanine or tryptophan. D genes are given only for firm matches. Rows may omit the clone size; those that give it use once, few, many or a size class.

CASRGEGDNEQFF | TGTGCCAGCAGGGGGGAGGGGGACAATGAGCAGTTCTTC | TRBJ2-1 | . | . | TRBV2
CASSLRQGVNTGELFF | TGTGCCAGCAGCCTGCGACAGGGGGTAAACACCGGGGAGCTGTTTTTT | TRBJ2-2 | TRBD1 | . | TRBV3-1/TRBV3-2
CATSRVSHSRNTEAFF | TGTGCCACCAGCAGAGTATCCCACAGCCGGAACACTGAAGCTTTCTTT | TRBJ1-1 | . | . | TRBV15
CASSSYGLAGVNEQFF | TGTGCCAGCAGCTCCTACGGACTAGCGGGAGTAAATGAGCAGTTCTTC | TRBJ2-1 | TRBD2 | few | TRBV7-2
CASSPRDTYGYTF | TGTGCCAGTAGCCCCCGGGACACCTATGGCTACACCTTC | TRBJ1-2 | . | . | TRBV19
CASSSWDLLSYEQYF | TGTGCCAGCAGTTCCTGGGACTTACTCTCCTACGAGCAGTACTTC | TRBJ2-7 | . | . | TRBV6-5
CASSVPGGISYNEQFF | TGTGCCAGTAGTGTCCCCGGGGGAATCTCCTACAATGAGCAGTTCTTC | TRBJ2-1 | . | . | TRBV19
CASSSVRGSFTGELFF | TGTGCCAGCAGCTCGGTTAGGGGTAGTTTCACCGGGGAGCTGTTTTTT | TRBJ2-2 | . | . | TRBV7-3
CSFGGKTEAFF | TGCTCCTTCGGGGGAAAAACTGAAGCTTTCTTT | TRBJ1-1 | . | once | TRBV20-1
CASSMWLGVEAKNIQYF | TGTGCCAGTAGTATGTGGTTAGGGGTGGAGGCCAAAAACATTCAGTACTTC | TRBJ2-4 | . | . | TRBV19
CATSTGVNYGYTF | TGTGCCACCAGTACAGGGGTGAACTATGGCTACACCTTC | TRBJ1-2 | TRBD1 | once | TRBV24-1
CASRAGKTGNTIYF | TGTGCCAGCCGAGCAGGAAAGACTGGAAACACCATATATTTT | TRBJ1-3 | . | . | TRBV21-1
CASSSDSNNSPLHF | TGTGCCAGCAGCTCGGACTCAAATAATTCACCCCTCCACTTT | TRBJ1-6 | . | . | TRBV7-9
CASSLGTPSTDTQYF | TGCGCCAGCAGCTTAGGGACTCCTAGCACAGATACGCAGTATTTT | TRBJ2-3 | . | . | TRBV5-1
CASSFDDRNTDTQYF | TGCGCCAGCAGCTTCGACGACAGAAACACAGATACGCAGTATTTT | TRBJ2-3 | . | . | TRBV5-1
CASSGGWNQPQHF | TGTGCCAGCAGCGGGGGGTGGAATCAGCCCCAGCATTTT | TRBJ1-5 | . | . | TRBV5-8
CASSQETGLNQRGAFF | TGTGCCAGCAGCCAGGAAACTGGTCTCAATCAACGGGGAGCTTTCTTT | TRBJ1-1 | . | . | TRBV3-1/TRBV3-2
CASSSGLAGTQYF | TGTGCCAGCTCCTCCGGGCTAGCGGGGACCCAGTACTTC | TRBJ2-5 | TRBD2 | . | TRBV27
CASSPTVPSGNTIYF | TGTGCCAGCAGCCCAACGGTTCCCTCTGGAAACACCATATATTTT | TRBJ1-3 | . | few | TRBV2
CASTPGGGPGELFF | TGTGCCAGCACCCCTGGCGGGGGGCCCGGGGAGCTGTTTTTT | TRBJ2-2 | TRBD2 | once | TRBV6-2/TRBV6-3
CASSWGQENTEAFF | TGTGCCAGCAGCTGGGGGCAGGAGAACACTGAAGCTTTCTTT | TRBJ1-1 | . | once | TRBV7-8
CASSQGFAPRGAVSYNEQFF | TGTGCCAGCAGCCAAGGTTTTGCTCCCCGGGGGGCGGTATCCTACAATGAGCAGTTCTTC | TRBJ2-1 | . | . | TRBV4-2
CASSLSGGIVDYTF | TGTGCCAGCAGCCTCTCCGGGGGGATAGTAGACTACACCTTC | TRBJ1-2 | . | once | TRBV9
CASSPWGWASGGGETQYF | TGTGCCAGCAGCCCTTGGGGCTGGGCTAGCGGGGGGGGAGAGACCCAGTACTTC | TRBJ2-5 | TRBD2 | . | TRBV28
CASRPREGGNEQFF | TGTGCCAGCAGACCCCGGGAGGGCGGGAATGAGCAGTTCTTC | TRBJ2-1 | TRBD2 | . | TRBV2
CASSPTASTGQFF | TGTGCCAGCAGTCCGACGGCATCCACGGGTCAGTTCTTC | TRBJ2-1 | . | . | TRBV12-3/TRBV12-4
CASSTTGSYGYTF | TGTGCCAGCAGCACTACAGGATCCTATGGCTACACCTTC | TRBJ1-2 | . | . | TRBV7-2
CATSDPDTGRGETQYF | TGTGCCACCAGTGACCCGGATACAGGGAGGGGAGAGACCCAGTACTTC | TRBJ2-5 | . | . | TRBV24-1
CASSTDRTGGYTF | TGTGCCAGCAGTACCGACAGGACGGGCGGCTACACCTTC | TRBJ1-2 | . | . | TRBV6-5
CASSPQERESYEQYF | TGCGCCAGCAGCCCCCAGGAGCGGGAGTCCTACGAGCAGTACTTC | TRBJ2-7 | TRBD2 | . | TRBV4-1
CASSEGADRWGQPQHF | TGTGCCAGCAGTGAAGGAGCGGACAGGTGGGGGCAGCCCCAGCATTTT | TRBJ1-5 | TRBD1 | . | TRBV6-1
CASRVLGEEEKLFF | TGTGCCAGCAGAGTTCTCGGCGAGGAGGAAAAACTGTTTTTT | TRBJ1-4 | . | once | TRBV2
CASSLLAGDTNEQFF | TGTGCCAGCAGCTTATTAGCGGGAGATACGAATGAGCAGTTCTTC | TRBJ2-1 | TRBD2 | . | TRBV11-2
CASSWGLAGIKTQYF | TGTGCCAGCAGCTGGGGACTAGCGGGAATAAAGACCCAGTACTTC | TRBJ2-5 | TRBD2 | once | TRBV7-9
CATSDLSRGHQETQYF | TGTGCCACCAGTGATTTGTCCAGGGGGCACCAAGAGACCCAGTACTTC | TRBJ2-5 | TRBD1 | . | TRBV24-1
CASRRTGHTGELFF | TGTGCCAGCAGAAGGACAGGGCACACCGGGGAGCTGTTTTTT | TRBJ2-2 | TRBD1 | . | TRBV18
CASSRQGSNTEAFF | TGTGCCAGCAGTCGTCAGGGGAGTAACACTGAAGCTTTCTTT | TRBJ1-1 | . | . | TRBV2
CASSSQTGTGYGYTF | TGTGCCAGCAGCTCCCAGACCGGGACAGGCTATGGCTACACCTTC | TRBJ1-2 | TRBD1 | . | TRBV9
CASSVDGGEGDTQYF | TGTGCCAGCAGCGTAGATGGAGGGGAAGGAGATACGCAGTATTTT | TRBJ2-3 | . | . | TRBV9
CASSPGGGDTQYF | TGTGCCAGCAGCCCAGGGGGAGGAGATACGCAGTATTTT | TRBJ2-3 | . | . | TRBV7-2